Listed below are T cell receptor beta chains from one sample, sequenced in a study of cytomegalovirus exposure and HLA in healthy donors. Using immunoSEQ multiplex PCR, the repertoire was profiled, and TCRdb retains in-frame clones only, with some absent. The data contain 150,000 or so clones, over 75% of them singletons. Sequencing was performed on PBMCs. These TCRs come from a male donor in good health and CMV-seropositive. Each CDR3 is given with its conserved first and last residue. Fields, in order: J gene, CDR3 length, clone size, D gene, V gene, CDR3 DNA, CDR3 protein. A D gene is named only where the DNA matches it firmly. Size is stated for part of the rows, as once, few or many counts, or as a class when the clone is expanded.

TRBJ2-5	16	.	TRBD2	TRBV15	TGTGCCACCAGCAGAGAGATAGCGGGCCTCCAAGAGACCCAGTACTTC	CATSREIAGLQETQYF
TRBJ2-7	13	.	.	TRBV2	TGTGCCAGCCGACTAGATTTGGACGACGAGCAGTACTTC	CASRLDLDDEQYF
TRBJ2-7	13	.	.	TRBV5-4	TGTGCCAGCAGCTTGTCCCCCGGGTACGAGCAGTACTTC	CASSLSPGYEQYF
TRBJ2-3	15	.	TRBD2	TRBV27	TGTGCCAGCAGTTTTGAGGGTAGCGGGCGAAATACGCAGTATTTT	CASSFEGSGRNTQYF
TRBJ2-2	15	.	TRBD2	TRBV6-5	TGTGCCAGCAGTCGGACTAGCGGGGGGCCCGGGGAGCTGTTTTTT	CASSRTSGGPGELFF
TRBJ2-2	17	.	TRBD2	TRBV5-1	TGCGCCAGCAGCTTAGGGACTAGCGGGACGAACACCGGGGAGCTGTTTTTT	CASSLGTSGTNTGELFF
TRBJ2-1	18	few	TRBD2	TRBV28	TGTGCCAGCAGTCAAAGAATGGTAGCGGGAATTTGGTACAATGAGCAGTTCTTC	CASSQRMVAGIWYNEQFF
TRBJ2-1	18	.	TRBD2	TRBV28	TGTGCCAGCAAGCCGGGACTAGCGGGAGTGGGGCTCTACAATGAGCAGTTCTTC	CASKPGLAGVGLYNEQFF
TRBJ2-5	15	.	TRBD2	TRBV27	TGTGCCAGCAGTCAAAGGCGGGGGAGCCAAGAGACCCAGTACTTC	CASSQRRGSQETQYF
TRBJ1-5	16	.	TRBD1	TRBV13	TGTGCCAGCAGCTTATCGGGACAGGGGGCAGATCAGCCCCAGCATTTT	CASSLSGQGADQPQHF
TRBJ2-2	15	.	TRBD1	TRBV7-3	TGTGCCAGCAGCCTACAGGGGGCCGGAACCGGGGAGCTGTTTTTT	CASSLQGAGTGELFF
TRBJ2-3	14	.	.	TRBV7-2	TGTGCCAGCAGCTTAGACGCGAGCACAGATACGCAGTATTTT	CASSLDASTDTQYF
TRBJ2-5	15	.	.	TRBV23-1	TGCGCCAGCAAAAGCCCAAAGGACGGGGAAGAGACCCAGTACTTC	CASKSPKDGEETQYF
TRBJ2-6	16	once	.	TRBV11-2	TGTGCCAGCAGCCCACGGACAGTGTCTGGGGCCAACGTCCTGACTTTC	CASSPRTVSGANVLTF